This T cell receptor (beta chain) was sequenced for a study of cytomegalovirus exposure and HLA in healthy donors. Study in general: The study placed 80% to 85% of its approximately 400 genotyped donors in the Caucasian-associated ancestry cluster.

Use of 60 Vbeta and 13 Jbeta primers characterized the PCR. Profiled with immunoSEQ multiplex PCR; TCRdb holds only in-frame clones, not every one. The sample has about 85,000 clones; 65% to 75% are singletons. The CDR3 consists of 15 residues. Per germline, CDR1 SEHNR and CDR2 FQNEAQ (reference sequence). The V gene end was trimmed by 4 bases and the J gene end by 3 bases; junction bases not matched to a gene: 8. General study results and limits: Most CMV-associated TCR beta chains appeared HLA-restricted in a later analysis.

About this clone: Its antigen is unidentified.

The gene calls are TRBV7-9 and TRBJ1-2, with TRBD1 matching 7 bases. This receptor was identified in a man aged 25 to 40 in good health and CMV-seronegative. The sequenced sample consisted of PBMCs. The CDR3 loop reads CASSSNRGTDYGYTF. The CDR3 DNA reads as TGTGCCAGCAGCTCAAACAGGGGTACAGACTATGGCTACACCTTC.